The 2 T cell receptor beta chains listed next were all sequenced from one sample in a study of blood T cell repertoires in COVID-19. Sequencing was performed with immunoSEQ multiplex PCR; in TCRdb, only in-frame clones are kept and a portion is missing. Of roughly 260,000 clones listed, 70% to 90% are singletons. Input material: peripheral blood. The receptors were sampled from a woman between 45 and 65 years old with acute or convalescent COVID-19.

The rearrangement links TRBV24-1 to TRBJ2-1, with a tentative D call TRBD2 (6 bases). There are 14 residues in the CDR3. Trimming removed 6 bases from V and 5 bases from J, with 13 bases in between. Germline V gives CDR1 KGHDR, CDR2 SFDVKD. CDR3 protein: CATSLSGLNNEQFF. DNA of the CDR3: TGTGCCACCAGTTTGAGCGGACTAAACAATGAGCAGTTCTTC.

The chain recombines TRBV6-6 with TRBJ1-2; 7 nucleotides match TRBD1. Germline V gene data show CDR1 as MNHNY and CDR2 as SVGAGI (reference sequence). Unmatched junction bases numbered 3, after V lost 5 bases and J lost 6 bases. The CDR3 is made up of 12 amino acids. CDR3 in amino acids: CASSPTGDGYTF. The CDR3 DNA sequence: TGTGCCAGCAGTCCTACAGGGGATGGCTACACCTTC.